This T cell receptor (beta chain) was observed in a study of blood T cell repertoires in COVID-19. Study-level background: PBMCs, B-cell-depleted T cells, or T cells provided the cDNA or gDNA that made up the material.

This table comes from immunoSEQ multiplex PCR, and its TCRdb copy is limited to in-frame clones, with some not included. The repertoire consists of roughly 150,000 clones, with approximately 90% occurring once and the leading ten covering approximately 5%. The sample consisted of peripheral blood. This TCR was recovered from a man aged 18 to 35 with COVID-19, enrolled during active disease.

The CDR3 coding sequence is TGTGCCAGCAGCCACCGGGACAGGGTCTCCTACGAGCAGTACTTC. It codes for CASSHRDRVSYEQYF. The J gene is TRBJ2-7, the V gene TRBV13; 9 nucleotides agree with TRBD1. Per germline, CDR1 PRHDT and CDR2 FYEKMQ (reference sequence). V lost 5 bases and J lost 0; bases outside the gene matches: 5. This CDR3 spans 15 amino acids.